Presented here are 23 T cell receptor beta chains from one specimen sequenced in a study of monozygotic twins with inflammatory bowel disease. TCRdb reprocessed the 5' RACE reads, keeping one entry per CDR3 protein, no DNA. Recorded for this sample: over 150,000 distinct CDR3 sequences. Source material: blood. These receptors came from a human donor with ulcerative colitis or Crohn's disease, or a healthy co-twin of an affected twin (not recorded which).

V and J are TRBV5-1 and TRBJ1-2; absent DNA, TCRdb's TRBD1 call cannot be checked. The CDR3 totals 14 residues. Germline CDR1 is SGHRS and CDR2 is YFSETQ. The CDR3 region is CASSLDQAAYGYTF.

The V gene is TRBV5-1, the J gene TRBJ2-2. The CDR3 contains 14 residues. The germline V gene encodes CDR1 SGHRS and CDR2 YFSETQ. Here the CDR3 reads CASSYGSGPGELFF. The entire variable domain, with the rest obtained from reference TRBV5-1 and TRBJ2-2, is as follows: KAGVTQTPRYLIKTRGQQVTLSCSPISGHRSVSWYQQTPGQGLQFLFEYFSETQRNKGNFPGRFSGRQFSNSRSEMNVSTLELGDSALYLCASSYGSGPGELFFGEGSRLTVL.

The J gene is TRBJ1-5, the V gene TRBV7-9. Looked up from germline, CDR1 is SEHNR and CDR2 is FQNEAQ (reference sequence). The CDR3 is 16 residues long. CDR3 sequence reads: CASSLSQFLGNQPQHF.

The gene calls are TRBV5-1 and TRBJ2-7; TCRdb reports TRBD1, a call that lacks DNA to check it against. Germline values: CDR1 SGHRS, CDR2 YFSETQ. The CDR3 contains 15 residues. CDR3 sequence: CASGENTGGHHEQYF.

CDR3 sequence reads: CSARDPQSLPYNEQFF. J is TRBJ2-1 and V is TRBV20-1; lacking DNA, the TRBD1 call made by TCRdb goes unchecked. The V gene's germline CDR1 is DFQATT and CDR2 SNEGSKA (reference sequence). CDR3 length equals 16 residues.

CDR3: CSARDPTGGQPQHF. The rearrangement links TRBV20-1 to TRBJ1-5; the TCRdb D gene call, TRBD1, has no DNA to confirm it. Germline lookup yields CDR1 DFQATT and CDR2 SNEGSKA (reference sequence). There are 14 residues in the CDR3.

The chain employs TRBV7-6 and TRBJ2-7; as DNA is missing, the TRBD2 call by TCRdb cannot be tested. The germline gives CDR1 SGHVS, CDR2 FNYEAQ. CDR3 length: 14 amino acids. Here the CDR3 reads CASSPGVSGNEQYF. Complete variable domain (other parts from reference TRBV7-6 and TRBJ2-7): GAGVSQSPRYKVTKRGQDVALRCDPISGHVSLYWYRQALGQGPEFLTYFNYEAQQDKSGLPNDRFSAERPEGSISTLTIQRTEQRDSAMYRCASSPGVSGNEQYFGPGTRLTVT.

The chain is built from TRBV25-1 and TRBJ1-1. CDR3 size: 18 residues. The germline CDR1 and CDR2 sequences are MGHDK and SYGVNS. This chain's CDR3 is CASSEFGSQAGSRSEAFF.

The chain joins TRBV10-3 to TRBJ2-2; without DNA, the TCRdb call of TRBD2 cannot be checked. The CDR3 loop spans 15 amino acids. In germline, CDR1 is ENHRY, CDR2 SYGVKD. CDR3: CAIGLAGASTGELFF.

The chain joins TRBV20-1 to TRBJ1-2; TCRdb gives TRBD1 as the D gene, but with no DNA this cannot be confirmed. The length of the CDR3 is 13 residues. Germline-derived CDR1 and CDR2 are DFQATT and SNEGSKA (reference sequence). CDR3 in amino acids: CSASQGAGYGYTF.

This chain joins TRBV7-6 and TRBJ2-1; TCRdb's D call, TRBD2, is unchecked because there is no DNA. Germline CDR1 is SGHVS and CDR2 is FNYEAQ. The CDR3 extends over 14 amino acids. CDR3 loop: CASSLGAVYNEQFF.

The V and J genes are TRBV5-1 and TRBJ2-5. This CDR3 has 14 residues. Germline assignment: CDR1 SGHRS and CDR2 YFSETQ. The chain's CDR3 is CASSLAGYQETQYF. Full variable domain (rest looked up from reference TRBV5-1 and TRBJ2-5): KAGVTQTPRYLIKTRGQQVTLSCSPISGHRSVSWYQQTPGQGLQFLFEYFSETQRNKGNFPGRFSGRQFSNSRSEMNVSTLELGDSALYLCASSLAGYQETQYFGPGTRLLVL.

V and J are TRBV5-5 and TRBJ1-1; with no DNA, the TCRdb D assignment of TRBD1 cannot be verified. CDR3 length: 18 amino acids. CDR1 is SGHKS and CDR2 is YYEKEE in the germline V gene (reference sequence). CDR3 sequence: CASSLEGAPTARGTEAFF.

CDR3 region: CSARPGTLHEQYF. V gene TRBV20-1 combines with J gene TRBJ2-7; TCRdb proposes TRBD2, but this gene call is untestable without DNA. CDR3 length: 13 amino acids. Germline V lookup: CDR1 DFQATT, CDR2 SNEGSKA (reference sequence).

The chain combines TRBV30 with TRBJ2-7. The length of the CDR3 is 11 residues. Germline CDR1 GTSNPN, CDR2 SVGIG (reference sequence). CDR3 amino acids: CAWMSGGEQYF.

The V call is TRBV20-1, the J call TRBJ2-5; TCRdb's D gene call, TRBD1, goes unchecked for lack of DNA. The CDR3 length is 13 residues. The germline V gene encodes CDR1 DFQATT and CDR2 SNEGSKA (reference sequence). CDR3 amino acids: CSAYSRGQETQYF.

The chain joins TRBV6-1 to TRBJ1-1. There are 16 residues in the CDR3. CDR1 MNHNS and CDR2 SASEGT come from the germline V gene. Here the CDR3 reads CASSSFRGVGSAEAFF.

This chain connects TRBV6-5 to TRBJ2-1; the D call of TRBD1 rests on TCRdb alone, since no DNA is present to check it. Per germline, CDR1 MNHEY and CDR2 SVGAGI. This CDR3 comprises 15 residues. The CDR3 sequence is CASSLDRAYYNEQFF.

The chain links TRBV5-4 to TRBJ2-2; TCRdb reports TRBD1, a call that lacks DNA to check it against. The CDR3 has 15 amino acids. CDR1 is SGHNT and CDR2 is YYREEE in the germline V gene (reference sequence). The CDR3 region is CASSVGQGNTGELFF.

The chain combines TRBV5-5 with TRBJ2-1; the TRBD2 assignment by TCRdb is unverifiable without DNA. Looked up from germline, CDR1 is SGHKS and CDR2 is YYEKEE (reference sequence). CDR3 length: 16 residues. The CDR3 loop reads CASSLRLAGGTNEQFF.

The CDR3 sequence: CASSFSPGQSSYEQYF. The gene calls are TRBV7-9 and TRBJ2-7; TCRdb returns TRBD2, unconfirmable since there is no DNA. CDR3 length equals 16 residues. CDR1 and CDR2 from the germline V gene are SEHNR and FQNEAQ (reference sequence).

The chain has TRBV5-1 and TRBJ1-2; absent DNA, TCRdb's TRBD1 call cannot be checked. Germline V gene data show CDR1 as SGHRS and CDR2 as YFSETQ. CDR3 length: 14 residues. The CDR3 is CASNQGQGNYGYTF.

CDR3 residues: CASSTDAVTEAFF. V gene TRBV5-5 combines with J gene TRBJ1-1. This CDR3 comprises 13 residues. From germline, CDR1 is SGHKS and CDR2 YYEKEE (reference sequence).